These 20 T cell receptor beta chains came from one sample sequenced in a study of CD8+ T cells in alopecia areata. Following RNA extraction, reverse transcription yielded cDNA that acted as the sequencing template. Assay: immunoSEQ multiplex PCR; the TCRdb copy retains only in-frame clones and omits some. The sample lists more than 200,000 clones; roughly two thirds were seen once. The sequenced sample was CD4+ T cells sorted from blood, obtained at week 0. Receptor source: a human donor with alopecia areata.

This chain uses TRBV5-1 with TRBJ2-1, with 8 bases identical to TRBD2. V shed 3 bases and J 7 bases; nucleotides not matched to a gene: 15. The length of the CDR3 is 17 residues. Germline V gene data show CDR1 as SGHRS and CDR2 as YFSETQ. The CDR3 here is CASSWGFAAGEINEQFF. The CDR3 region has the DNA TGCGCCAGCAGCTGGGGATTTGCAGCGGGGGAAATAAATGAGCAGTTCTTC.

The genes are TRBV10-2 and TRBJ2-5, with D possibly matching TRBD1 (6 bases). Trimming removed 2 bases at V and 2 bases at J, with 6 bases between. The germline CDR1 and CDR2 sequences are WSHSY and SAAADI. The CDR3 runs to 13 residues. CDR3 region: CASSEGQQETQYF. The CDR3 DNA reads as TGCGCCAGCAGTGAGGGACAGCAAGAGACCCAGTACTTC.

V is TRBV30 and J is TRBJ2-3; the D gene is possibly TRBD2 (5 bases). Trimming shortened V by 4 bases and J by 0 bases, and 14 bases separated the two germline ends. The CDR3 contains 15 residues. CDR1 and CDR2 from the germline V gene are GTSNPN and SVGIG (reference sequence). This chain's CDR3 is CAWTRLSTSTDTQYF. In DNA form, the CDR3 reads TGTGCCTGGACCCGACTATCTACTAGCACAGATACGCAGTATTTT.

This sequence joins TRBV9 and TRBJ1-6; no definite D call. Germline CDR1 and CDR2: SGDLS and YYNGEE. V gave up 2 bases and J gave up 7 bases, with 10 bases separating them. This CDR3 contains 14 residues. The CDR3 nucleotides read TGTGCCAGCAGCGTCATGGACGGAAATTCACCCCTCCACTTT. Translating it yields CASSVMDGNSPLHF. Looking up the rest from reference TRBV9 and TRBJ1-6 gives the full variable domain: DSGVTQTPKHLITATGQRVTLRCSPRSGDLSVYWYQQSLDQGLQFLIQYYNGEERAKGNILERFSAQQFPDLHSELNLSSLELGDSALYFCASSVMDGNSPLHFGNGTRLTVT.

Here the CDR3 reads CASSPQTGETYEQYF. Here the CDR3 DNA reads TGTGCCAGCAGCCCGCAGACAGGGGAAACCTACGAGCAGTACTTC. The rearrangement links TRBV4-2 to TRBJ2-7; 8 bases fit TRBD1. The germline V gene has CDR1 LGHNA and CDR2 YNFKEQ. CDR3 length: 15 amino acids. V shed 4 bases, J shed 2 bases, and the junction held 7 bases outside the gene matches.

V and J are TRBV30 and TRBJ2-7, with D perhaps matching TRBD2 (5 bases). Germline assignment: CDR1 GTSNPN and CDR2 SVGIG (reference sequence). Trimming pared 3 bases from V and 2 bases from J, leaving 14 bases between. The CDR3 extends over 14 amino acids. In DNA form, the CDR3 reads TGTGCCTGGAGGCTGGGGAGTGAGGCCTACGAGCAGTACTTC. Translating it yields CAWRLGSEAYEQYF.

This clone appeared once. This CDR3 is CSVRDRGQGQPQHF. Written as DNA, the CDR3 is TGCAGCGTTCGGGACAGGGGGCAAGGCCAGCCCCAGCATTTT. This chain uses TRBV29-1 with TRBJ1-5; 12 bases are shared with TRBD1. Germline V lookup: CDR1 SQVTM, CDR2 ANQGSEA. This CDR3 has 14 residues. Losses at the gene ends were 5 bases for V and 7 bases for J; bases not matched to a gene: 6.

This clone was seen just once. V is TRBV18 and J is TRBJ2-1, with D possibly called TRBD1 or TRBD2 (5 bases each). CDR3 length equals 16 residues. V lost 0 bases, J lost 6 bases, and 15 bases lay in between. Germline assignment: CDR1 KGHSH and CDR2 LQKENI. The CDR3 sequence: CASSPPGRGPFNEQFF. The CDR3 nucleotides are TGTGCCAGCTCACCACCGGGTAGGGGACCCTTCAATGAGCAGTTCTTC.

This chain joins TRBV29-1 and TRBJ2-5, with D perhaps matching TRBD1 (5 bases). This CDR3 contains 12 residues. Germline CDR1 reads SQVTM; CDR2 reads ANQGSEA. V lost 3 bases and J lost 5, with 10 bases in between. The CDR3 region is CSVEGLVETQYF. CDR3 coding DNA: TGCAGCGTTGAGGGGCTAGTTGAGACCCAGTACTTC.

This chain joins TRBV13 and TRBJ1-4; D may be TRBD1 (5 bases). Germline-derived CDR1 and CDR2 are PRHDT and FYEKMQ (reference sequence). The CDR3 totals 14 residues. V was cut by 3 bases and J by 6 bases, with 11 bases left in between. The CDR3, as DNA: TGTGCCAGCAGCTTCAGGGACGTCGATGAAAAACTGTTTTTT. It yields the protein CASSFRDVDEKLFF.

This chain links TRBV25-1 with TRBJ1-2, with D hard to call. V shed 2 bases and J shed 4 bases, with 8 bases lying between them. The CDR3 sequence is 13 residues long. From germline, CDR1 is MGHDK and CDR2 SYGVNS. The CDR3 bases are TGTGCCAGCAGTGAAACCAGCACCTATGGCTACACCTTC. Translation gives CASSETSTYGYTF.

The chain has TRBV5-1 and TRBJ2-7; no definite D call. The CDR3 runs 14 residues. Trimming took off 3 bases at V and 1 base at J, with 11 bases between the two ends. Germline V gene data show CDR1 as SGHRS and CDR2 as YFSETQ. The CDR3 region has the DNA TGCGCCAGCAGCTCCCCGAGAAGTTCCTACGAGCAGTACTTC. Translated: CASSSPRSSYEQYF.

This clone has a handful of counts. The chain joins TRBV15 to TRBJ2-7, with 9 bases identical to TRBD2. CDR1 LNHNV and CDR2 YYDKDF come from the germline V gene (reference sequence). The CDR3 totals 18 residues. The junction had 9 bases not matched to a gene; V was cut back by 0 bases and J by 0 bases. The CDR3 reads CATSRDLQRGASSYEQYF. As DNA, the CDR3 is TGTGCCACCAGCAGAGATCTGCAGCGGGGGGCATCCTCCTACGAGCAGTACTTC.

The chain recombines TRBV30 with TRBJ2-1, with 7 bases matching TRBD2. After removal of 4 bases from V and 6 bases from J, the junction contained 3 bases not matched to a gene. The V gene's germline CDR1 is GTSNPN and CDR2 SVGIG (reference sequence). The CDR3 is made up of 12 amino acids. CDR3 coding DNA: TGTGCCTGGACCGGGGGGTCCAATGAGCAGTTCTTC. Translation: CAWTGGSNEQFF. The full variable domain, with the rest looked up from reference TRBV30 and TRBJ2-1, is SQTIHQWPATLVQPVGSPLSLECTVEGTSNPNLYWYRQAAGRGLQLLFYSVGIGQISSEVPQNLSASRPQDRQFILSSKKLLLSDSGFYLCAWTGGSNEQFFGPGTRLTVL.

CDR3 region: CASSPGQWKETQYF. In DNA form, the CDR3 reads TGTGCCAGCAGCCCGGGACAGTGGAAAGAGACCCAGTACTTC. The gene calls are TRBV7-9 and TRBJ2-5; 7 bases are a match to TRBD1. Trimming at V came to 5 bases and at J to 3 bases, leaving 6 bases not matched to a gene. The CDR3 is 14 residues long. The germline CDR1 and CDR2 sequences are SEHNR and FQNEAQ (reference sequence).

The sample holds a few counts of this clone. The chain recombines TRBV7-8 with TRBJ1-6, with 7 bases that match TRBD1. V gave up 1 base and J gave up 10 bases; unmatched junction bases: 13. CDR1 and CDR2 (germline): SGHVS, FQNEAQ. The CDR3 has 17 residues. For the CDR3, the DNA is TGTGCCAGCAGCTTAGACCCAGGGGGGACAGTAAAGTCACCCCTCCACTTT. This encodes CASSLDPGGTVKSPLHF.

V gene TRBV27 combines with J gene TRBJ1-4; a weak D match, TRBD1 (6 bases). Per the germline V gene, CDR1 is MNHEY and CDR2 is SMNVEV (reference sequence). The CDR3 is 17 residues long. V was trimmed by 1 base and J by 3 bases, leaving 15 bases between them. This CDR3 reads CASSLLAQGISNEKLFF. The CDR3 bases are TGTGCCAGCAGTTTATTAGCTCAGGGGATTTCTAATGAAAAACTGTTTTTT.

This chain connects TRBV29-1 to TRBJ2-7; tentatively, D is TRBD1 (5 bases). The CDR3 runs to 12 residues. CDR1 is SQVTM, CDR2 ANQGSEA, per germline. The V and J ends lost 7 bases and 3 bases respectively, with 13 bases between them. CDR3 nucleotide sequence: TGCAGCGCCATACAGGAGAACTACGAGCAGTACTTC. Its protein is CSAIQENYEQYF.

The chain employs TRBV25-1 and TRBJ2-3, with 12 bases aligning to TRBD2. This CDR3 spans 17 amino acids. V was clipped by 0 bases and J by 5 bases; unmatched bases: 6. The germline gives CDR1 MGHDK, CDR2 SYGVNS. The CDR3 region has the DNA TGTGCCAGCAGTGAATATCCGCGACTAGCGGGGGTAGATACGCAGTATTTT. Encoded protein: CASSEYPRLAGVDTQYF. The variable domain in full, with the rest retrieved from reference TRBV25-1 and TRBJ2-3, is EADIYQTPRYLVIGTGKKITLECSQTMGHDKMYWYQQDPGMELHLIHYSYGVNSTEKGDLSSESTVSRIRTEHFPLTLESARPSHTSQYLCASSEYPRLAGVDTQYFGPGTRLTVL.

Points on this clone: Other DNA sequences from this sample encode an identical CDR3 as well. V gene TRBV5-1 combines with J gene TRBJ1-1, with no clear D. Germline values: CDR1 SGHRS, CDR2 YFSETQ. This CDR3 is built from 11 residues. Trimming took 5 bases from V and 2 from J, leaving 4 bases between them. Here the CDR3 reads CASSSNTEAFF. The CDR3 bases are TGCGCCAGCAGTTCAAACACTGAAGCTTTCTTT.